This TCR beta chain emerged from a study of cytomegalovirus exposure and HLA in healthy donors. Trimming removed 1 base from V and 2 bases from J, with 13 bases in between. The CDR3 length is 15 residues. Germline V gene sequence: CDR1 SGHNT, CDR2 YYREEE (reference sequence). Use of 60 Vbeta and 13 Jbeta primers characterized the PCR. Generated by immunoSEQ multiplex PCR, the TCRdb table keeps only in-frame clones and is missing some. Of 55,000 to 80,000 clones listed, around 80% are singletons. Sample: PBMCs. The chain is built from TRBV5-4 and TRBJ2-7, with a tentative D call TRBD1 (6 bases). This TCR came from a young man in good health and CMV-seronegative. The CDR3 sequence: CASSLHTGFTYEQYF. The DNA for the CDR3 is TGTGCCAGCAGCTTGCATACAGGGTTCACCTACGAGCAGTACTTC.